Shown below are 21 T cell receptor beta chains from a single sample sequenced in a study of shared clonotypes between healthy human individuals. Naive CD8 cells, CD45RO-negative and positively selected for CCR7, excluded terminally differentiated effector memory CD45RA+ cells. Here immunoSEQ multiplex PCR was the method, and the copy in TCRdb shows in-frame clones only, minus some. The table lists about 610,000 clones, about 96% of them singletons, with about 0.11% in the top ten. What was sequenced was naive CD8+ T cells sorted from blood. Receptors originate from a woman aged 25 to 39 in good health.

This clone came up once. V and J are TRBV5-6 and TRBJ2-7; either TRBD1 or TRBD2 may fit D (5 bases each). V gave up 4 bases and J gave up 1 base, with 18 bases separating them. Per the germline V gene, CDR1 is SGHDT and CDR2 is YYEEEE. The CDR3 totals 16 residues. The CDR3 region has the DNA TGTGCCAGCAGCATAGCCGGGACGGCAAAGTCCTACGAGCAGTACTTC. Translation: CASSIAGTAKSYEQYF.

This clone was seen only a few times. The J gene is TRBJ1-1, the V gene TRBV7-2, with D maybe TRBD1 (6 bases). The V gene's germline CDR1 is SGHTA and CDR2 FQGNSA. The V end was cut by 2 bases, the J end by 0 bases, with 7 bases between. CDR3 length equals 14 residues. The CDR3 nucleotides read TGTGCCAGCAGCTTAACAGGGATGAACACTGAAGCTTTCTTT. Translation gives CASSLTGMNTEAFF.

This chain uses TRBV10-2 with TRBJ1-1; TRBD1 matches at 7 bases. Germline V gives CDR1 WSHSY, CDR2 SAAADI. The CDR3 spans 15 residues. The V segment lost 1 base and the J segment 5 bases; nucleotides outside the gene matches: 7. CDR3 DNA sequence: TGCGCCAGCAGTGAGTTAGGGGGCTTTGGGACTGAAGCTTTCTTT. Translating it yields CASSELGGFGTEAFF.

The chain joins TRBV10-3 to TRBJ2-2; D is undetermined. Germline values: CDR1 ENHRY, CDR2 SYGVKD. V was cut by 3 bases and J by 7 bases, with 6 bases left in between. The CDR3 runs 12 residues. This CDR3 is CAISDMGGELFF. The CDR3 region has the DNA TGTGCCATCAGTGATATGGGCGGGGAGCTGTTTTTT.

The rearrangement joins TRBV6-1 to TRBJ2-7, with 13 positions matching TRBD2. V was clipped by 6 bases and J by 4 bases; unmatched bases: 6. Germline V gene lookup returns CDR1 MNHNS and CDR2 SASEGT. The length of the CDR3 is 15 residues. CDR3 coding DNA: TGTGCCAGCAGCCCCTGGACTAGCGGGAGTTACGAGCAGTACTTC. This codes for CASSPWTSGSYEQYF.

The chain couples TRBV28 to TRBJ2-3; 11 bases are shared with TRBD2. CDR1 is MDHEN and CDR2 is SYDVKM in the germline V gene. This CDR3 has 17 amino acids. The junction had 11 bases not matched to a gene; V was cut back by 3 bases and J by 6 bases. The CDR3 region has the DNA TGTGCCAGCAGTTTGCCCACTACTAGCGGGAGAGGGGATACGCAGTATTTT. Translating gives CASSLPTTSGRGDTQYF.

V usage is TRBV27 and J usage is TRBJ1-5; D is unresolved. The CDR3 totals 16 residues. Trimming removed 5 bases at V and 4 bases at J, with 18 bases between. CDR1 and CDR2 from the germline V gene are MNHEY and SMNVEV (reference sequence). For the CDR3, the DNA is TGTGCCAGCAGTCCCATCGGGCACAGTACGAATCAGCCCCAGCATTTT. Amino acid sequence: CASSPIGHSTNQPQHF.

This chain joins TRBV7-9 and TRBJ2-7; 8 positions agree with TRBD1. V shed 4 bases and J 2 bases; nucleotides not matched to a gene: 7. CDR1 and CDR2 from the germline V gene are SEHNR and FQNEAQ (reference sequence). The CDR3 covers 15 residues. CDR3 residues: CASSSSGQETYEQYF. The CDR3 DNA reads TGTGCCAGCAGCTCGTCGGGACAGGAAACCTACGAGCAGTACTTC.

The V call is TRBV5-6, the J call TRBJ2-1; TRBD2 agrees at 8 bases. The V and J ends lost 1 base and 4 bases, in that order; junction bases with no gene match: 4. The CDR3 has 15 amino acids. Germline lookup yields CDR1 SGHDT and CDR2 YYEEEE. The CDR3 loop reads CASSLTSGYYNEQFF. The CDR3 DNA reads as TGTGCCAGCAGCTTGACTAGCGGATATTACAATGAGCAGTTCTTC.

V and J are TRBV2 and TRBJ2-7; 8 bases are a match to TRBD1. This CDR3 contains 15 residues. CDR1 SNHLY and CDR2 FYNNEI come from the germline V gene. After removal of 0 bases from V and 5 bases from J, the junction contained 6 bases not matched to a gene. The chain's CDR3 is CASSEADRDSNEQYF. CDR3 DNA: TGTGCCAGCAGTGAAGCGGACAGGGATAGCAACGAGCAGTACTTC.

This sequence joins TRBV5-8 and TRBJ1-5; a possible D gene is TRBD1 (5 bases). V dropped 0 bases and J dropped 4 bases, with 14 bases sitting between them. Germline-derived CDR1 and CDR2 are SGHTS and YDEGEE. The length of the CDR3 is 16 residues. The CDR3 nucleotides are TGTGCCAGCAGCTTGGACGTACCGGGGCCAAATCAGCCCCAGCATTTT. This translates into CASSLDVPGPNQPQHF.

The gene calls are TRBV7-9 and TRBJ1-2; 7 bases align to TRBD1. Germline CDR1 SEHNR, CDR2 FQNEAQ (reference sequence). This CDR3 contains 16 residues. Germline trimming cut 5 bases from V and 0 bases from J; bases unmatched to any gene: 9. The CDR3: CASSPSRGTANYGYTF. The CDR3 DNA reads TGTGCCAGCAGCCCTAGTAGAGGGACAGCTAACTATGGCTACACCTTC.

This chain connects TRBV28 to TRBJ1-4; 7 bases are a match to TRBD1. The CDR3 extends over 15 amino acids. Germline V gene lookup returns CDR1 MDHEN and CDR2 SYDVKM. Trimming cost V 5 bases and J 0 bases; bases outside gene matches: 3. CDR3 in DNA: TGTGCCAGCAGTCGACAGGGTCCAACTAATGAAAAACTGTTTTTT. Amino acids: CASSRQGPTNEKLFF.

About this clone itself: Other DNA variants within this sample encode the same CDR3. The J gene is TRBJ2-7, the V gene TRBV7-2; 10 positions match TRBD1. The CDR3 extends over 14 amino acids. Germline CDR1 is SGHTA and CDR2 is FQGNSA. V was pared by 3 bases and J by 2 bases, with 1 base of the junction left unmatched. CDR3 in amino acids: CASSFDRGPYEQYF. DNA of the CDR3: TGTGCCAGCAGCTTTGACAGGGGGCCCTACGAGCAGTACTTC. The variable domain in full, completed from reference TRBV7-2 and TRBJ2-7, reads GAGVSQSPSNKVTEKGKDVELRCDPISGHTALYWYRQSLGQGLEFLIYFQGNSAPDKSGLPSDRFSAERTGGSVSTLTIQRTQQEDSAVYLCASSFDRGPYEQYFGPGTRLTVT.

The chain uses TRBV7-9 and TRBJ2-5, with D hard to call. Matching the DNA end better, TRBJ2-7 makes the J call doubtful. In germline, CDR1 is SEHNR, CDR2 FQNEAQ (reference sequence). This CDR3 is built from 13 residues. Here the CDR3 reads CASSHDTAYEQYF. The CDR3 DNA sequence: TGTGCCAGCAGTCACGACACCGCCTACGAGCAGTACTTC.

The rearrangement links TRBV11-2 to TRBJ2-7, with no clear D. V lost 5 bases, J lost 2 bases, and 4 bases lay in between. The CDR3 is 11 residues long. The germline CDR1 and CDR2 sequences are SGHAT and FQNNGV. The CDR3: CASSDTYEQYF. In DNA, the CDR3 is TGTGCCAGCAGCGATACCTACGAGCAGTACTTC.

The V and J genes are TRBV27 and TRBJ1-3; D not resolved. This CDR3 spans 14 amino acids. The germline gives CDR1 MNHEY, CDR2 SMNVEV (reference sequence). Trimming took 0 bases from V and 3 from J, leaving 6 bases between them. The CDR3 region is CASSLSADGNTIYF. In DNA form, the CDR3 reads TGTGCCAGCAGTTTATCGGCTGATGGAAACACCATATATTTT.

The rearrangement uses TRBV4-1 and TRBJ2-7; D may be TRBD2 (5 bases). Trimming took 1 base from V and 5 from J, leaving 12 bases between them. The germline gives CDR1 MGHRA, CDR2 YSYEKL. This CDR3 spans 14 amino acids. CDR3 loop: CASSQAGKGDEQYF. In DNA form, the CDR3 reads TGCGCCAGCAGCCAAGCGGGAAAGGGAGACGAGCAGTACTTC.

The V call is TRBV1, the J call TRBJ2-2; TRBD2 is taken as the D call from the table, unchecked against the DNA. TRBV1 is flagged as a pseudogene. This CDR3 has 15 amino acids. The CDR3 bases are TGCACCAGCAGCCGGACTAGCGGGAGTGACGGGGAGCTGTTTTTT. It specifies CTSSRTSGSDGELFF.

CDR3 coding DNA: TGTGCCAGCAGAGGGGGGAGACACCTAGAGACCCAGTACTTC. It codes for CASRGGRHLETQYF. V is TRBV2 and J is TRBJ2-5, with D perhaps matching TRBD1 or TRBD2 (6 bases each). V was trimmed by 6 bases and J by 4 bases, leaving 15 bases between them. Germline values: CDR1 SNHLY, CDR2 FYNNEI. The CDR3 covers 14 residues. The whole variable domain, remainder taken from reference TRBV2 and TRBJ2-5, is EPEVTQTPSHQVTQMGQEVILRCVPISNHLYFYWYRQILGQKVEFLVSFYNNEISEKSEIFDDQFSVERPDGSNFTLKIRSTKLEDSAMYFCASRGGRHLETQYFGPGTRLLVL.

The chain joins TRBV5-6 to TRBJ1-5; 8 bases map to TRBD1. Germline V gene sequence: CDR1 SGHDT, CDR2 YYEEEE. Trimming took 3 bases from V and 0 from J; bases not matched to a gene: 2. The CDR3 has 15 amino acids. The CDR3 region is CASSWGTGSNQPQHF. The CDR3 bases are TGTGCCAGCAGCTGGGGGACAGGTAGCAATCAGCCCCAGCATTTT.